Listed here are 19 T cell receptor beta chains from one sample, sequenced in a study of blood T cell repertoires in COVID-19 (dated by TCRdb to 2020 to 2022). Libraries were prepared through the immunoSEQ multiplex PCR assay. Held by TCRdb, this immuneACCESS table contains in-frame sequences only and omits some clones. Under half of the omission traces to an unresolved V gene where checked; the cause of the rest is unknown. The sample contains a few hundred thousand clones, 88% of them found a single time. The ten largest clones add up to over 1.1% of the sample. Sequenced: peripheral blood. Receptors originate from a man older than 75 with acute or convalescent COVID-19.

The V call is TRBV6-5, the J call TRBJ2-2; D perhaps matches TRBD2 (5 bases). Germline CDR1 and CDR2: MNHEY and SVGAGI. This CDR3 region has 15 residues. V was clipped by 7 bases and J by 1 base, with 13 bases between them. CDR3 amino acids: CASKLGGGNTGELFF. The CDR3 bases are TGTGCCAGCAAGCTCGGTGGAGGGAACACCGGGGAGCTGTTTTTT.

The sample holds one count of this clone. V and J are TRBV5-1 and TRBJ2-7; the D gene is possibly TRBD1 (6 bases). The CDR3 consists of 15 residues. V was shortened by 1 base and J by 2 bases, with 13 bases between the two germline ends. Germline V gene sequence: CDR1 SGHRS, CDR2 YFSETQ. CDR3 DNA sequence: TGCGCCAGCAGCTTGAGCAGGGGCTCGGCCTACGAGCAGTACTTC. Translated, it gives CASSLSRGSAYEQYF.

CDR3 nucleotide sequence: TGTGCCAGCAGTCGACAGACTGGAAACTATGGCTACACCTTC. Its protein is CASSRQTGNYGYTF. This chain uses TRBV14 with TRBJ1-2; a possible D gene is TRBD1 (5 bases). V shed 6 bases and J shed 2 bases, with 13 bases lying between them. Looked up from germline, CDR1 is SGHDN and CDR2 is FVKESK. The CDR3 consists of 14 residues.

V usage is TRBV6-6 and J usage is TRBJ2-1, with 7 bases identical to TRBD2. Germline CDR1 is MNHNY and CDR2 is SVGAGI (reference sequence). The CDR3 length is 13 residues. Trimming at V came to 5 bases and at J to 7 bases, leaving 5 bases not matched to a gene. CDR3 residues: CASSPGGWNEQFF. The CDR3 DNA reads as TGTGCCAGCAGTCCCGGGGGGTGGAATGAGCAGTTCTTC.

This clone was recorded once. The chain couples TRBV28 to TRBJ1-2; D perhaps matches TRBD1 (5 bases). The CDR3 runs 14 residues. CDR1 and CDR2 from the germline V gene are MDHEN and SYDVKM. V was shortened by 2 bases and J by 1 base, with 8 bases between the two germline ends. The chain's CDR3 is CASSLGGSNYGYTF. The CDR3 DNA follows: TGTGCCAGCAGTTTAGGGGGGAGTAACTATGGCTACACCTTC.

The rearrangement uses TRBV29-1 and TRBJ1-5, with 7 bases fitting TRBD1. The CDR3 is made up of 13 amino acids. Trimming took 6 bases from V and 6 from J; bases not matched to a gene: 8. Germline V CDR1 and CDR2: SQVTM, ANQGSEA. CDR3 DNA: TGCAGCGTAGGGACAGAGCGAGGTCAGCCCCAGCATTTT. This sequence encodes CSVGTERGQPQHF.

The chain combines TRBV7-9 with TRBJ1-4, with D hard to call. CDR3 length equals 14 residues. The V gene lost 3 bases and the J gene lost 3 bases, with 8 bases spanning the gap. Germline CDR1 SEHNR, CDR2 FQNEAQ (reference sequence). In DNA, the CDR3 is TGTGCCAGCAGCTTTCGGTCCTCTAATGAAAAACTGTTTTTT. It yields the protein CASSFRSSNEKLFF.

CDR3 residues: CASSLPGAGQETQYF. CDR3 DNA: TGCGCCAGCAGCTTGCCAGGGGCGGGTCAAGAGACCCAGTACTTC. The chain employs TRBV5-1 and TRBJ2-5; tentative D call: TRBD1 (6 bases). The CDR3 is 15 amino acids. Between the trimmed V and J ends, which lost 1 base and 2 bases, there was a span of 12 bases. Germline CDR1 and CDR2: SGHRS and YFSETQ.

V and J are TRBV19 and TRBJ1-4; D remains unclear. The germline V and J ends were trimmed by 5 bases and 8 bases, with 12 bases remaining between them. The CDR3 is made up of 13 amino acids. Germline CDR1 LNHDA, CDR2 SQIVND (reference sequence). The chain's CDR3 is CASSPWGDEKLFF. For the CDR3, the DNA is TGTGCCAGTAGTCCTTGGGGAGACGAAAAACTGTTTTTT. Combining the CDR3 with reference TRBV19 and TRBJ1-4 gives the whole variable domain DGGITQSPKYLFRKEGQNVTLSCEQNLNHDAMYWYRQDPGQGLRLIYYSQIVNDFQKGDIAEGYSVSREKKESFPLTVTSAQKNPTAFYLCASSPWGDEKLFFGSGTQLSVL.

The CDR3 protein is CASSYRTGVYEQYF. In DNA form, the CDR3 reads TGTGCCAGCAGTTACCGGACAGGGGTCTACGAGCAGTACTTC. The chain carries TRBV6-5 and TRBJ2-7, with 9 bases identical to TRBD1. This CDR3 is 14 amino acids long. The V and J ends lost 2 bases and 3 bases, in that order; junction bases with no gene match: 2. The germline CDR1 and CDR2 sequences are MNHEY and SVGAGI.

The chain employs TRBV10-3 and TRBJ1-2; D is ambiguous. Germline V CDR1 and CDR2: ENHRY, SYGVKD. The CDR3 contains 14 residues. V dropped 0 bases and J dropped 4 bases, with 9 bases sitting between them. DNA for the CDR3: TGTGCCATCAGTGAGTCAGCGGGAGTCTATGGCTACACCTTC. It translates to CAISESAGVYGYTF.

There are many counts of this clone. The V call is TRBV5-1, the J call TRBJ1-1; no reliable D call. Trimming took off 4 bases at V and 1 base at J, with 14 bases between the two ends. The CDR3 covers 15 residues. Looked up from germline, CDR1 is SGHRS and CDR2 is YFSETQ. CDR3 residues: CASSPGDLGNTEAFF. As DNA, the CDR3 is TGCGCCAGCAGCCCCGGAGACCTAGGGAACACTGAAGCTTTCTTT.

The rearrangement joins TRBV29-1 to TRBJ2-3, with a weak D call TRBD2 (5 bases). Per the germline V gene, CDR1 is SQVTM and CDR2 is ANQGSEA. The CDR3 runs to 12 residues. V was pared by 6 bases and J by 3 bases, with 10 bases between. Here the CDR3 reads CSVRLATDTQYF. DNA of the CDR3: TGCAGCGTCCGGTTAGCGACAGATACGCAGTATTTT.

V is TRBV5-4 and J is TRBJ1-1, with D possibly matching TRBD1 (5 bases). The CDR3 spans 16 residues. The germline V gene encodes CDR1 SGHNT and CDR2 YYREEE (reference sequence). Trimming left V 3 bases short and J 0 bases short, with 15 bases between. The CDR3 DNA sequence: TGTGCCAGCAGCTCTCGACAGACCAACATGAACACTGAAGCTTTCTTT. The encoded protein is CASSSRQTNMNTEAFF.

This clone appeared a single time. V usage is TRBV24-1 and J usage is TRBJ1-4; D is perhaps TRBD1 (6 bases). CDR3 length: 13 residues. The germline V gene encodes CDR1 KGHDR and CDR2 SFDVKD. V was shortened by 2 bases and J by 10 bases, with 10 bases between the two germline ends. This CDR3 reads CATSDSWTAKLFF. The CDR3 bases are TGTGCCACCAGTGATTCGTGGACAGCAAAACTGTTTTTT.

A remark on this clone: The junction departs from germline at one end; a sequencing error may be responsible. The genes are TRBV23-1 and TRBJ1-6, with no clear D. TRBV23-1 counts as an open reading frame of uncertain function. This CDR3 has 16 residues. The DNA for the CDR3 is TGCGCCAGCAGTCAATCCCCGTTCTCCTCTAATTCACCCCTCCACTTT. Translated: CASSQSPFSSNSPLHF.

The chain joins TRBV19 to TRBJ1-1; D perhaps matches TRBD1 (6 bases). Germline assignment: CDR1 LNHDA and CDR2 SQIVND (reference sequence). The CDR3 is 16 amino acids. Trimming took 6 bases from V and 0 from J, leaving 17 bases between them. CDR3 sequence: CASRTQGGRMNTEAFF. The CDR3, as DNA: TGTGCCAGTAGGACACAGGGTGGACGGATGAACACTGAAGCTTTCTTT.

The V and J genes are TRBV27 and TRBJ1-2, with 9 bases that match TRBD1. The length of the CDR3 is 13 residues. Germline CDR1 MNHEY, CDR2 SMNVEV (reference sequence). V trimming: 8 bases; J trimming: 6 bases; junction bases outside the gene matches: 7. The CDR3 sequence: CASRRDREHGYTF. The CDR3 region has the DNA TGTGCCAGCCGCCGGGACAGGGAACATGGCTACACCTTC.

This chain uses TRBV6-5 with TRBJ1-1; 7 bases are shared with TRBD1. This CDR3 spans 13 amino acids. Germline CDR1 MNHEY, CDR2 SVGAGI. With 10 bases clipped from V and 1 base from J, the junction kept 6 bases outside the gene matches. CDR3 amino acids: CATGRGQNTEAFF. CDR3 in DNA: TGTGCCACCGGGAGGGGGCAGAACACTGAAGCTTTCTTT.